The 20 T cell receptor beta chains below were found in one sample sequenced in a study of T cell repertoires in cytomegalovirus infection. Using its own MiXCR run on the reads, TCRdb lists one record per CDR3 protein. The sample consists of under 300,000 distinct CDR3 sequences, roughly 12% of them appearing once. The sequencing input was PBMCs. These receptors all stem from a human donor in good health (CMV status not recorded). Some clones in this sample may be carry-over from other donors' samples.

In its sample, this clonotype was seen many times. This chain uses TRBV6-1 with TRBJ1-2; D gene unclear. The CDR3 totals 11 residues. CDR1 is MNHNS, CDR2 SASEGT, per germline. Trimming cost V 6 bases and J 8 bases, with 10 bases left between them. The DNA for the CDR3 is TGTGCCAGCAGAGCTCCTTGGGGCTACACCTTC. Encoded protein: CASRAPWGYTF.

V and J are TRBV29-1 and TRBJ2-5; D is unresolved. In germline, CDR1 is SQVTM, CDR2 ANQGSEA. The CDR3 runs to 12 residues. The V end lost 6 bases, the J end lost 2 bases, and 10 bases lay between the germline ends. CDR3 residues: CSVPQGQETQYF. CDR3 DNA sequence: TGCAGCGTCCCTCAAGGGCAAGAGACCCAGTACTTC.

The chain uses TRBV4-3 and TRBJ2-1; D is possibly TRBD2 (5 bases). The ends were cut back, 1 base at V and 5 bases at J, with 15 bases in the middle. This CDR3 is built from 16 residues. From germline, CDR1 is LGHNA and CDR2 YSLEER. CDR3 nucleotides: TGCGCCAGCAGCCAAGTTCGGGGTTCCGGACACAATGAGCAGTTCTTC. Protein product: CASSQVRGSGHNEQFF.

At least ten counts were recorded for this clonotype. The V and J genes are TRBV6-5 and TRBJ2-7, with 11 positions matching TRBD2. CDR1 and CDR2 (germline): MNHEY, SVGAGI. V was clipped by 2 bases and J by 3 bases; unmatched bases: 3. The CDR3 is made up of 15 amino acids. The CDR3 loop reads CASSYILAGGYEQYF. For the CDR3, the DNA is TGTGCCAGCAGTTACATCCTAGCGGGGGGCTACGAGCAGTACTTC.

The chain joins TRBV6-1 to TRBJ1-5; D gene uncertain. V lost 2 bases and J 3 bases, leaving 14 bases between the germline ends. The CDR3 consists of 16 residues. The germline gives CDR1 MNHNS, CDR2 SASEGT. The CDR3 loop reads CASSENPAGTNQPQHF. The CDR3 DNA sequence: TGTGCCAGCAGTGAAAACCCAGCAGGTACCAATCAGCCCCAGCATTTT.

A remark on this clonotype: One junction end disagrees with the germline gene, perhaps due to a read error. The genes are TRBV7-2 and TRBJ2-5; 7 bases map to TRBD1. The CDR3 totals 13 residues. The V gene's germline CDR1 is SGHTA and CDR2 FQGNSA. CDR3 protein: CASSFRQGETQYF. CDR3 coding DNA: TGTGCCAGCAGCTTCCGACAGGGCGAGACACAGTACTTC. Full variable domain (outside the CDR3, taken from reference TRBV7-2 and TRBJ2-5): GAGVSQSPSNKVTEKGKDVELRCDPISGHTALYWYRQSLGQGLEFLIYFQGNSAPDKSGLPSDRFSAERTGGSVSTLTIQRTQQEDSAVYLCASSFRQGETQYFGPGTRLLVL.

The sample holds a few counts of this clonotype. V and J are TRBV2 and TRBJ2-1, with 7 bases that match TRBD1. CDR1 and CDR2 (germline): SNHLY, FYNNEI. The CDR3 length is 15 residues. V shed 6 bases and J 1 base; nucleotides not matched to a gene: 6. The CDR3, as DNA: TGTGCCAGCAGAGAACAGGGGTCTTCCTACAATGAGCAGTTCTTC. Protein sequence: CASREQGSSYNEQFF.

This clonotype showed up just a few times. The chain combines TRBV6-6 with TRBJ2-3; weak D call: TRBD2 (7 bases). Between the trimmed V and J ends, which lost 11 bases and 6 bases, there was a span of 21 bases. Per the germline V gene, CDR1 is MNHNY and CDR2 is SVGAGI (reference sequence). The CDR3 loop spans 14 amino acids. The CDR3 reads CASSGASGGDTQYF. As DNA, the CDR3 is TGTGCCTCTTCGGGGGCTAGCGGAGGGGATACGCAGTATTTT.

This clonotype was detected a few times. CDR3 nucleotide sequence: TGTGCCAGCAGCTTCCCGGGGGAAGGATATGGCTACACCTTC. This sequence encodes CASSFPGEGYGYTF. The rearrangement links TRBV5-4 to TRBJ1-2; possible D gene TRBD1, 5 bases. CDR3 length: 14 amino acids. The germline V gene encodes CDR1 SGHNT and CDR2 YYREEE (reference sequence). The V and J ends lost 2 bases and 5 bases respectively, with 13 bases between them. Full variable domain (remainder filled in from reference TRBV5-4 and TRBJ1-2): ETGVTQSPTHLIKTRGQQVTLRCSSQSGHNTVSWYQQALGQGPQFIFQYYREEENGRGNFPPRFSGLQFPNYSSELNVNALELDDSALYLCASSFPGEGYGYTFGSGTRLTVV.

This clonotype was recorded many times. CDR3 in DNA: TGTGCCAGCAGCTTTGGACAGGGAGACAATGAGCAGTTCTTC. It specifies CASSFGQGDNEQFF. V gene TRBV7-3 combines with J gene TRBJ2-1; 8 bases match TRBD1. The CDR3 runs to 14 residues. V was pared by 3 bases and J by 5 bases, with 3 bases of the junction left unmatched. Germline V gene lookup returns CDR1 SGHTA and CDR2 FQGTGA.

This clonotype was counted many times. V is TRBV20-1 and J is TRBJ2-3; tentative D call: TRBD2 (5 bases). This CDR3 region has 13 residues. Trimming removed 1 base at V and 4 bases at J, with 9 bases between. Germline V CDR1 and CDR2: DFQATT, SNEGSKA (reference sequence). CDR3 DNA: TGCAGTGCTAGAGGACCGGAGGCAGATACGCAGTATTTT. It specifies CSARGPEADTQYF.

The chain is built from TRBV6-2 or TRBV6-3 and TRBJ2-1; D unclear. V was pared by 5 bases and J by 6 bases, with 11 bases between. Germline-derived CDR1 and CDR2 are MNHEY and SVGEGT. The CDR3 is made up of 13 amino acids. The CDR3 nucleotides are TGTGCCAGCAGTCCCCGGACCCTCAATGAGCAGTTCTTC. It yields the protein CASSPRTLNEQFF.

The V call is TRBV20-1, the J call TRBJ2-7, with TRBD2 identical over 9 bases. CDR3 length: 14 amino acids. Losses at the gene ends were 3 bases for V and 5 bases for J; bases not matched to a gene: 8. Germline assignment: CDR1 DFQATT and CDR2 SNEGSKA (reference sequence). The CDR3 spells CSARRGGGVHEQYF. DNA for the CDR3: TGCAGTGCTAGGAGGGGCGGGGGGGTCCACGAGCAGTACTTC.

The rearrangement uses TRBV5-1 and TRBJ2-1; D gene uncertain. The CDR3 runs 14 residues. V shed 0 bases and J shed 4 bases, with 8 bases lying between them. The germline V gene has CDR1 SGHRS and CDR2 YFSETQ. The CDR3 sequence: CASSLAASYNEQFF. Written as DNA, the CDR3 is TGCGCCAGCAGCTTGGCAGCCTCTTACAATGAGCAGTTCTTC. The full variable domain, with the rest looked up from reference TRBV5-1 and TRBJ2-1, is KAGVTQTPRYLIKTRGQQVTLSCSPISGHRSVSWYQQTPGQGLQFLFEYFSETQRNKGNFPGRFSGRQFSNSRSEMNVSTLELGDSALYLCASSLAASYNEQFFGPGTRLTVL.

This clonotype was seen repeatedly, ten times or more. The chain recombines TRBV7-2 with TRBJ2-1; 13 nucleotides agree with TRBD2. This CDR3 region has 14 residues. After removal of 7 bases from V and 8 bases from J, the junction contained 5 bases not matched to a gene. Germline lookup yields CDR1 SGHTA and CDR2 FQGNSA. This chain's CDR3 is CASTLGLAGHEQFF. CDR3 nucleotide sequence: TGTGCCAGCACCCTGGGACTAGCGGGACATGAGCAGTTCTTC.

This clonotype was recorded a few times. The J gene is TRBJ1-1, the V gene TRBV5-6; TRBD1 matches 7 bases. CDR1 is SGHDT and CDR2 is YYEEEE in the germline V gene. V gave up 3 bases and J gave up 6 bases; unmatched junction bases: 5. This CDR3 comprises 13 residues. This CDR3 reads CASSSDRVAEAFF. The CDR3 coding sequence is TGTGCCAGCAGCTCAGACAGGGTCGCTGAAGCTTTCTTT.

The sample holds a few counts of this clonotype. The V call is TRBV2, the J call TRBJ1-6; TRBD1 might be the D (6 bases). CDR1 is SNHLY and CDR2 is FYNNEI in the germline V gene. The ends were cut back, 7 bases at V and 5 bases at J, with 12 bases in the middle. The CDR3 totals 14 residues. CDR3 residues: CASNTGADNSPLHF. In DNA form, the CDR3 reads TGTGCCAGCAACACGGGGGCGGATAATTCACCCCTCCACTTT. Combining the CDR3 with reference TRBV2 and TRBJ1-6 gives the whole variable domain EPEVTQTPSHQVTQMGQEVILRCVPISNHLYFYWYRQILGQKVEFLVSFYNNEISEKSEIFDDQFSVERPDGSNFTLKIRSTKLEDSAMYFCASNTGADNSPLHFGNGTRLTVT.

The chain uses TRBV10-3 and TRBJ1-1; D not certain. There are 13 residues in the CDR3. Trimming took 6 bases from V and 1 from J, leaving 9 bases between them. Germline-derived CDR1 and CDR2 are ENHRY and SYGVKD. The CDR3 DNA follows: TGTGCCATCAGCTGGACCTCGAACACTGAAGCTTTCTTT. It specifies CAISWTSNTEAFF.

This clonotype was seen ten or more times. At one boundary the junction diverges from the germline segment, which might be a read error. This chain connects TRBV7-2 to TRBJ2-1, with 11 bases that match TRBD2. This CDR3 spans 12 amino acids. In germline, CDR1 is SGHTA, CDR2 FQGNSA. CDR3 in amino acids: CASRLAGGPQFF. Written as DNA, the CDR3 is TGTGCCAGCAGGTTAGCGGGGGGGCCTCAGTTCTTC.

V gene TRBV18 combines with J gene TRBJ2-7, with 7 bases aligning to TRBD1. CDR3 length: 14 amino acids. Germline CDR1 KGHSH, CDR2 LQKENI. The V gene end was trimmed by 2 bases and the J gene end by 3 bases; junction bases not matched to a gene: 4. CDR3 nucleotide sequence: TGTGCCAGCTCACCAAGGACAGGTCGCTACGAGCAGTACTTC. This translates into CASSPRTGRYEQYF. The whole variable domain, filled in from reference TRBV18 and TRBJ2-7, reads NAGVMQNPRHLVRRRGQEARLRCSPMKGHSHVYWYRQLPEEGLKFMVYLQKENIIDESGMPKERFSAEFPKEGPSILRIQQVVRGDSAAYFCASSPRTGRYEQYFGPGTRLTVT.